What follows is one TCR beta chain and its context. The CDR3 consists of 15 residues. Per germline, CDR1 MNHEY and CDR2 SVGAGI. With 7 bases clipped from V and 5 bases from J, the junction kept 11 bases outside the gene matches. The authors' processing: Quantification of nucleated cells was approximated via reference gene primer amplification. Libraries were prepared by immunoSEQ multiplex PCR; TCRdb keeps only in-frame clonotypes and omits some of them. That table furnishes V, J and clone size, whereas the DNA furnished D and trimming. The data show under 250,000 clones, just over 85% seen once. The sample is drawn from a study of blood T cell repertoires in COVID-19. Background on the study: Samples taken during acute and convalescent COVID-19 were collected in the United States, Italy and Spain.

Enrollees, about 18 to 95 years old, lived in roughly 24 US areas. Two negative PCRs, clearance, or symptom resolution had been documented for recovered Cohort 3 donors. The chain carries TRBV6-5 and TRBJ1-5, with TRBD1 matching 7 bases. Material: PBMCs or T cells enriched from blood (not recorded which). This TCR derives from a man aged 35-49 years who had recovered from COVID-19. CDR3 amino acids: CASKPQGQNHQPQHF. The CDR3 coding sequence is TGTGCCAGCAAGCCCCAGGGACAGAACCATCAGCCCCAGCATTTT.